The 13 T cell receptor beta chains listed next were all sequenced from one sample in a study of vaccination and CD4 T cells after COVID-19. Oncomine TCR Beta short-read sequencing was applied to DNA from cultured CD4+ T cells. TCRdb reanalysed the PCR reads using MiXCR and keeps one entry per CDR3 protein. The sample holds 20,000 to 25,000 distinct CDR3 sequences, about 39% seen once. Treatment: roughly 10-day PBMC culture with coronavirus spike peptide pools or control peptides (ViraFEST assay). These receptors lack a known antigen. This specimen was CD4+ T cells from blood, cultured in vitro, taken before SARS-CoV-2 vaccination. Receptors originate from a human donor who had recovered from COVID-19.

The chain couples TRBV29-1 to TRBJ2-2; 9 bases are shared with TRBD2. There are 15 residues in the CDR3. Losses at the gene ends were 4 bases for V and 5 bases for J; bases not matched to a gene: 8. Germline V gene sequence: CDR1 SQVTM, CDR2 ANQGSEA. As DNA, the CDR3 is TGCAGCGTTGTGGGCGGGGGGGCCGGAACCGGGGAGCTGTTTTTT. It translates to CSVVGGGAGTGELFF.

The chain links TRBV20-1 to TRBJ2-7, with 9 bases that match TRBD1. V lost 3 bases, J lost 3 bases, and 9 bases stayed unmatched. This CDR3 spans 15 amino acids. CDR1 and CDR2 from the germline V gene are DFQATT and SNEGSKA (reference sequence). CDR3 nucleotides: TGCAGTGCTAGGGCCGGGACAGGGCAAAGCTACGAGCAGTACTTC. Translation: CSARAGTGQSYEQYF.

CDR3 region: CASSVDAALNTGELFF. The CDR3, as DNA: TGTGCCAGCAGCGTAGATGCGGCCCTGAACACCGGGGAGCTGTTTTTT. V gene TRBV9 combines with J gene TRBJ2-2, with no clear D. This CDR3 has 16 residues. CDR1 SGDLS and CDR2 YYNGEE come from the germline V gene. V was shortened by 0 bases and J by 1 base, with 10 bases between the two germline ends.

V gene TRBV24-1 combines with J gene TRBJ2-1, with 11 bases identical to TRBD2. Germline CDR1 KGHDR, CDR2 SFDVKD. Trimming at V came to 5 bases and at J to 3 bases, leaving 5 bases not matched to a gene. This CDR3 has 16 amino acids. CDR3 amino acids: CATSGGLADRYNEQFF. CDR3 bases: TGTGCCACCAGTGGGGGACTAGCGGACCGCTACAATGAGCAGTTCTTC.

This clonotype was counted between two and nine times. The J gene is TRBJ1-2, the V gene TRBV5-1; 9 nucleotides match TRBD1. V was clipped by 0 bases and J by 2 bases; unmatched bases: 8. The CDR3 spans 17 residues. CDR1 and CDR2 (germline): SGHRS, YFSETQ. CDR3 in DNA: TGCGCCAGCAGCTTGGCCTCGGGACAGGGAGTAAACTATGGCTACACCTTC. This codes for CASSLASGQGVNYGYTF.

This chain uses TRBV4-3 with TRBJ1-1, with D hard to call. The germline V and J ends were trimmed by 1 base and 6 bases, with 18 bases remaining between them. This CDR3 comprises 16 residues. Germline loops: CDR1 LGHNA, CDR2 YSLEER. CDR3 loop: CASSQARANLDAEAFF. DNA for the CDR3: TGCGCCAGCAGCCAAGCTAGGGCTAACCTTGACGCTGAAGCTTTCTTT.

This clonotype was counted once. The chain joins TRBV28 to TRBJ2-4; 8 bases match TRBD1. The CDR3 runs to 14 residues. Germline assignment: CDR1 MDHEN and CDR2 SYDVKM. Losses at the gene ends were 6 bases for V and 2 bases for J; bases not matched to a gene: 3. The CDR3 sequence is CASRDRVSKNIQYF. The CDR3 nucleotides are TGTGCCAGCAGGGACAGGGTGTCCAAAAACATTCAGTACTTC.

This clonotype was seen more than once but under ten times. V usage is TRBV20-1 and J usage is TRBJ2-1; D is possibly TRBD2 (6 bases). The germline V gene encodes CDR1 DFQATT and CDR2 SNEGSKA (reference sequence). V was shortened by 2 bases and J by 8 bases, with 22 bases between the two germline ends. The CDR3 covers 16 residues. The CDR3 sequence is CSARTSGAGKVYEQFF. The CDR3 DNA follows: TGCAGTGCTAGAACATCTGGGGCGGGGAAGGTCTATGAGCAGTTCTTC.

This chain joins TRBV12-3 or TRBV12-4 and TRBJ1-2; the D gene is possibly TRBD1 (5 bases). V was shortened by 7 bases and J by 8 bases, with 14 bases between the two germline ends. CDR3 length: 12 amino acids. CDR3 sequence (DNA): TGTGCCAGCAAACTCAGGGACGAAGGCTACACCTTC. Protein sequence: CASKLRDEGYTF.

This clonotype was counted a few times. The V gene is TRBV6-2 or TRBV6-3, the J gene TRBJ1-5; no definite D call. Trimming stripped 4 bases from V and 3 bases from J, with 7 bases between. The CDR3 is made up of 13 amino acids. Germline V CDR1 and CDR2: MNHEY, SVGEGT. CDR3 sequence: CASSWGYNQPQHF. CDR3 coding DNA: TGTGCCAGCAGTTGGGGATACAATCAGCCCCAGCATTTT.

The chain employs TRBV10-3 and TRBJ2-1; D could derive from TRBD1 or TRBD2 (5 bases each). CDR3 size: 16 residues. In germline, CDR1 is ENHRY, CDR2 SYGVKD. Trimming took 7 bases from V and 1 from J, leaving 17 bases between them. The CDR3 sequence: CAITIPGRESYNEQFF. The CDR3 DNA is TGTGCCATCACAATCCCCGGCAGGGAGTCCTACAATGAGCAGTTCTTC.

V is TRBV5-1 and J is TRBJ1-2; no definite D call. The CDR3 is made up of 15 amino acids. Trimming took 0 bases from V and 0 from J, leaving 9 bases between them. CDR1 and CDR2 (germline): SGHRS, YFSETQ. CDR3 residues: CASSLEGTANYGYTF. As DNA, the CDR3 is TGCGCCAGCAGCTTGGAAGGCACCGCTAACTATGGCTACACCTTC.

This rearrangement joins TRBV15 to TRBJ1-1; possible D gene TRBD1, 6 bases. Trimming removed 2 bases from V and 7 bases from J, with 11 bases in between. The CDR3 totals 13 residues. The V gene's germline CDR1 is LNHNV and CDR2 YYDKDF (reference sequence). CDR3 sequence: CATSRPGQLEAFF. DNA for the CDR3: TGTGCCACCAGCAGACCAGGACAGCTTGAAGCTTTCTTT.